The clone carrying this T cell receptor (beta chain) was seen at least ten times. TCRdb processed the 5' RACE reads anew with MiXCR; each CDR3 protein has one entry. This sample has over 90,000 distinct CDR3 sequences, with approximately 12% found just once. The CDR3 has 15 residues. Between the trimmed V and J ends, which lost 4 bases and 3 bases, there was a span of 16 bases. The germline CDR1 and CDR2 sequences are SGHRS and YFSETQ. These data belong to a study of early T cells in non-severe SARS-CoV-2 infection. This TCR derives from an adult who was a healthcare worker with PCR-confirmed SARS-CoV-2 infection or an uninfected control (not recorded which). This chain connects TRBV5-1 to TRBJ1-2; D is perhaps TRBD1 (6 bases). The material sequenced was whole blood, taken at baseline. CDR3 sequence reads: CASSPPGQRDYGYTF. CDR3 DNA sequence: TGCGCCAGCAGCCCGCCCGGACAGAGGGACTATGGCTACACCTTC. Combining the CDR3 with reference TRBV5-1 and TRBJ1-2 gives the whole variable domain KAGVTQTPRYLIKTRGQQVTLSCSPISGHRSVSWYQQTPGQGLQFLFEYFSETQRNKGNFPGRFSGRQFSNSRSEMNVSTLELGDSALYLCASSPPGQRDYGYTFGSGTRLTVV.